These T cell receptor beta chains were read from a single sample in a study of regulatory T cells in long-lasting Graves disease. TCRdb reprocessed the multiplex PCR reads via MiXCR and lists one record per CDR3 protein. Of 580,000 or so distinct CDR3 sequences listed, about 16% are singletons. These data were also reused for a study on T cells in Graves' hyperthyroidism and ophthalmopathy.

The source material was peripheral blood mononuclear cells (PBMCs), sampled at new diagnosis, from a patient treated with antithyroid drugs. These receptors were taken from a man aged 18 to 35 with Graves disease. Both conserved end residues are part of each CDR3. The order of the fields is clone size, CDR3 length, J gene, D gene, V gene, CDR3 DNA, CDR3 protein. The D gene is left open where the match is weak. Clone size, where shown, is once, few, many, or a class for clones that have expanded.

>many|21|TRBJ2-1|TRBD2|TRBV11-2
TGTGCCAGCAGCTTAGATTTCGGGACTAGCGGTTCCCTGAGCTCCTACAATGAGCAGTTCTTC
CASSLDFGTSGSLSSYNEQFF
>once|13|TRBJ1-5|NA|TRBV28
TGTGCCAGCAGTCCCCCGAGGGATCAGCCCCAGCATTTT
CASSPPRDQPQHF
>NA|12|TRBJ1-5|NA|TRBV5-1
TGTGCCAGCAGCACCTCCAATCAGCCCCAGCATTTT
CASSTSNQPQHF
>NA|12|TRBJ2-7|NA|TRBV11-3
TGTGCCAGCAGCTCCAACTCCGAAGTGCAGTACTTC
CASSSNSEVQYF
>few|15|TRBJ1-5|TRBD1|TRBV19
TGTGCCAGTACCAAGGACAGGGGTGTCTGGCAGCCCCAGCATTTT
CASTKDRGVWQPQHF
>many|12|TRBJ2-1|NA|TRBV11-2
TGTGCCAGCAGCTTAGAGGCGGGTGAGCAGTTCTTC
CASSLEAGEQFF
>many|15|TRBJ2-5|NA|TRBV27
TGTGCCAGCAGTCTGGTGGCGGACATACAAGAGACCCAGTACTTC
CASSLVADIQETQYF
>many|13|TRBJ1-4|NA|TRBV30
TGTGCCTGGAGTGTGGGTCGAGAAGAAAAACTGTTTTTT
CAWSVGREEKLFF
>NA|14|TRBJ1-1|NA|TRBV3-1
TGTGCCAGCAGTTCCTCTGACAGATACACTGAAGCTTTCTTT
CASSSSDRYTEAFF
>many|13|TRBJ2-3|TRBD2|TRBV20-1
TGCAGTGCTCGGACTAGAGGCACAGATACGCAGTATTTT
CSARTRGTDTQYF
>NA|18|TRBJ2-3|TRBD1|TRBV29-1
TGCAGCGTCGTGGTACGGGACAGGGGACAATTAAACACAGATACGCAGTATTTT
CSVVVRDRGQLNTDTQYF
>few|17|TRBJ2-7|TRBD2|TRBV27
TGTGCCAGCAGTTTCGGACCTCGGACTAGCGGGTTCTACGAGCAGTACTTC
CASSFGPRTSGFYEQYF
>NA|18|TRBJ2-1|NA|TRBV6-9
TGTGTCAGCAGTTACATTGGTGGGACGGGGGCTTACGGCAATGAGCAGTTCTTC
CVSSYIGGTGAYGNEQFF
>few|13|TRBJ2-7|NA|TRBV20-1
TGCAGTGCCCGAAACAGTCTCTCCTACGAGCAGTACTTC
CSARNSLSYEQYF
>many|14|TRBJ1-1|NA|TRBV2
TGTGCCAGCAGTGATGTATTCAGGGTCACTGAAGCTTTCTTT
CASSDVFRVTEAFF
>NA|15|TRBJ2-1|TRBD2|TRBV7-9
TGTGCCAGCAGCTTATGGGGGAGGGCCGGTAATGAGCAGTTCTTC
CASSLWGRAGNEQFF
>many|15|TRBJ2-3|NA|TRBV6-2/TRBV6-3
TGTGCCAGCAGTGAAGAGGAACGGGAGATGGATACGCAGTATTTT
CASSEEEREMDTQYF
>many|14|TRBJ2-1|NA|TRBV28
TGTGCCAGCAGGTTAGGAGGTCGCTACAATGAGCAGTTCTTC
CASRLGGRYNEQFF
>few|17|TRBJ2-7|TRBD2|TRBV2
TGTGCCAGCAGGGGGACTAGCGGGAAGGCCAGGGTCTACGAGCAGTACTTC
CASRGTSGKARVYEQYF
>many|16|TRBJ2-3|TRBD2|TRBV5-5
TGTGCCAGCAGCTTGGCCGAGGCGGGAGTACTAGATACGCAGTATTTT
CASSLAEAGVLDTQYF
>few|12|TRBJ1-5|NA|TRBV6-1
TGTGCCAGCAGTAGGGAGGGGGAGCCCCAGCATTTT
CASSREGEPQHF
>many|17|TRBJ2-5|TRBD1|TRBV6-1
TGTGCCAGCAGTCATGGACAGGGGCGCATCAGTGGGGAGACCCAGTACTTC
CASSHGQGRISGETQYF
>many|14|TRBJ1-4|NA|TRBV6-1
TGTGCCAGCAGTGAAGACAGGGTTAATGAAAAACTGTTTTTT
CASSEDRVNEKLFF
>NA|14|TRBJ1-2|NA|TRBV18
TGTGCCAGCTCACCCCGGGACGCCAACTATGGCTACACCTTC
CASSPRDANYGYTF
>many|14|TRBJ1-1|TRBD1|TRBV27
TGTGCCAGCAGTTTTGGCAGGGGGGACACTGAAGCTTTCTTT
CASSFGRGDTEAFF
>many|16|TRBJ2-7|NA|TRBV5-1
TGCGCCAGCAGCTTGGAGGCAGGACTTAACGGGGACGAGCAGTACTTC
CASSLEAGLNGDEQYF
>few|13|TRBJ1-2|NA|TRBV18
TGTGCCAGCTCGAGAGACCCCTACTATGGCTACACCTTC
CASSRDPYYGYTF